What follows is one TCR beta chain and its context. This entry belongs to a study of blood T cell repertoires in COVID-19. Overall study: Researchers got acute and convalescent COVID-19 samples from the United States, Italy and Spain. Nucleic acid was either cDNA or gDNA, and it came from T cells, B-cell-depleted T cells, or PBMCs.

CDR1 SQVTM and CDR2 ANQGSEA come from the germline V gene. V gave up 1 base and J gave up 3 bases, with 7 bases separating them. CDR3 length: 13 amino acids. How the authors handled the data: It was from reference gene primer amplification that nucleated cell counts were estimated. Data came from immunoSEQ multiplex PCR; TCRdb stores just in-frame clones and leaves some out. That table furnishes V, J and clone size, whereas the DNA furnished D and trimming. The data show about 130,000 clones, with roughly 85% seen just once and under 8% held by the top ten. The receptor was isolated from a man of 80 years or more with active or convalescent COVID-19. This chain links TRBV29-1 with TRBJ2-1, with a possible D match to TRBD2 (5 bases). Sequenced material: peripheral blood. The CDR3 protein is CSVEGEFYNEQFF. The CDR3, as DNA: TGCAGCGTTGAAGGGGAGTTCTACAATGAGCAGTTCTTC.